This record covers a single T cell receptor beta chain. This entry comes from a study of blood T cell repertoires in COVID-19. With 5 bases clipped from V and 6 bases from J, the junction kept 7 bases outside the gene matches. The CDR3 contains 15 residues. The germline CDR1 and CDR2 sequences are MNHEY and SVGAGI. The method was immunoSEQ multiplex PCR; TCRdb's version includes in-frame clones alone and lacks a portion of them. The sample includes around 300,000 clones, 85% to 90% seen only once; the top ten take roughly 1.8%. Participants spanned ages 18 to 89 years and resided in 20 to 25 US areas.

Source material: PBMCs or T cells enriched from blood (not recorded which). The chain couples TRBV6-5 to TRBJ2-1; 10 bases map to TRBD2. The clonotype was recovered from a woman aged 55-70 years who had recovered from COVID-19. The CDR3 is CASSPKWTSGNEQFF. CDR3 DNA: TGTGCCAGCAGTCCGAAGTGGACTAGCGGCAATGAGCAGTTCTTC.